This is a list of T cell receptor beta chains from one sample in a study of blood T cells in healthy people across ages. TCRdb independently ran MiXCR on the 5' RACE reads; one entry per CDR3 protein. The profile covers about 650,000 distinct CDR3 sequences, with approximately 30% appearing a single time and 15% taken by the ten largest. The sequencing input was blood. These receptors came from an elderly woman in good health. Each CDR3 is given with its conserved first and last residue. The order of the fields is V gene, J gene, clone size, D gene, CDR3 length, CDR3 DNA, CDR3 protein. The D gene is left open where the match is weak. Rows may omit the clone size; those that give it use once, few, many or a size class.

v_call: TRBV24-1; j_call: TRBJ1-2; clone_size: .; d_call: TRBD1; cdr3_length: 15; cdr3_nt: TGTGCCACCAGTGAAAGGGACAGCGCTAACTATGGCTACACCTTC; cdr3_aa: CATSERDSANYGYTF
v_call: TRBV5-1; j_call: TRBJ2-7; clone_size: many; d_call: .; cdr3_length: 15; cdr3_nt: TGCGCCAGCAGCTGGGGTACTAGGGGGGCCTACGAGCAGTACTTC; cdr3_aa: CASSWGTRGAYEQYF
v_call: TRBV2; j_call: TRBJ2-3; clone_size: .; d_call: TRBD2; cdr3_length: 18; cdr3_nt: TGTGCCAGCAGTGAAGGGAAGAAAGCGGGGGGGCATGGAGATACGCAGTATTTT; cdr3_aa: CASSEGKKAGGHGDTQYF
v_call: TRBV7-3; j_call: TRBJ1-1; clone_size: .; d_call: .; cdr3_length: 14; cdr3_nt: TGTGCCAGCAGCTTACGACACGGTGGCACTGAAGCTTTCTTT; cdr3_aa: CASSLRHGGTEAFF
v_call: TRBV6-2/TRBV6-3; j_call: TRBJ1-2; clone_size: many; d_call: .; cdr3_length: 14; cdr3_nt: TGTGCCAGCAGTTACGTTGGACAGACAGGTGGCTACACCTTC; cdr3_aa: CASSYVGQTGGYTF
v_call: TRBV29-1; j_call: TRBJ2-1; clone_size: .; d_call: TRBD1; cdr3_length: 12; cdr3_nt: TGCAACGGAGGGGACAGGGAGATTGAGCAGTTCTTC; cdr3_aa: CNGGDREIEQFF
v_call: TRBV18; j_call: TRBJ1-2; clone_size: many; d_call: .; cdr3_length: 13; cdr3_nt: TGTGCCAGCTCACCAAGGCAGGGCGAAGGCTACACCTTC; cdr3_aa: CASSPRQGEGYTF
v_call: TRBV5-5; j_call: TRBJ2-7; clone_size: many; d_call: .; cdr3_length: 13; cdr3_nt: TGTGCCAGCAGCTTGGATCTGCCCTACGAGCAGTACTTC; cdr3_aa: CASSLDLPYEQYF
v_call: TRBV5-5; j_call: TRBJ1-1; clone_size: few; d_call: .; cdr3_length: 14; cdr3_nt: TGTGCCAGCAGCTCCGTAGGGGAGGGCACTGAAGCTTTCTTT; cdr3_aa: CASSSVGEGTEAFF
v_call: TRBV5-6; j_call: TRBJ1-6; clone_size: .; d_call: .; cdr3_length: 17; cdr3_nt: TGTGCCAGCAGCTTTTTAGGACCGAGCTCCTATAATTCACCCCGCCACTTT; cdr3_aa: CASSFLGPSSYNSPRHF
v_call: TRBV18; j_call: TRBJ2-6; clone_size: few; d_call: .; cdr3_length: 16; cdr3_nt: TGTGCCAGCTCGCTGGGAACCGGGACAGGGGCCAACGTCCTGACTTTC; cdr3_aa: CASSLGTGTGANVLTF
v_call: TRBV30; j_call: TRBJ2-2; clone_size: .; d_call: .; cdr3_length: 16; cdr3_nt: TGTGCCTGGAGTGCCCCCCGGGCCCCGAACACCGGGGAGCTGTTTTTT; cdr3_aa: CAWSAPRAPNTGELFF
v_call: TRBV5-1; j_call: TRBJ1-1; clone_size: .; d_call: TRBD1; cdr3_length: 19; cdr3_nt: TGCGCCAGCAGCTTTACCATGACCCAGGGGGGGAGAGGGAACGCTGAAGCTTTCTTT; cdr3_aa: CASSFTMTQGGRGNAEAFF
v_call: TRBV12-3/TRBV12-4; j_call: TRBJ2-1; clone_size: many; d_call: TRBD2; cdr3_length: 14; cdr3_nt: TGTGCCAGCAGTTTAAGCGGGGAGAGGAGGGAGCAGTTCTTC; cdr3_aa: CASSLSGERREQFF
v_call: TRBV9; j_call: TRBJ1-6; clone_size: many; d_call: .; cdr3_length: 16; cdr3_nt: TGTGCCAGCAGCAGACGACAGGCCCCCGCTAATTCACCCCTCCACTTT; cdr3_aa: CASSRRQAPANSPLHF
v_call: TRBV18; j_call: TRBJ1-1; clone_size: few; d_call: TRBD1; cdr3_length: 16; cdr3_nt: TGTGCCAGCTCATCGGGACAGGGTGGACTACGGACTGAAGCTTTCTTT; cdr3_aa: CASSSGQGGLRTEAFF
v_call: TRBV7-9; j_call: TRBJ2-6; clone_size: many; d_call: TRBD1; cdr3_length: 20; cdr3_nt: TGTGCCAGCAGCTTAGCGATCGGACAGGGGGCGCGCCCTGGGGCCAACGTCCTGACTTTC; cdr3_aa: CASSLAIGQGARPGANVLTF
v_call: TRBV5-6; j_call: TRBJ2-5; clone_size: many; d_call: TRBD1; cdr3_length: 13; cdr3_nt: TGTGCCAGCAGCTTGGGCGAGACAGGGGGCGAGTACTTC; cdr3_aa: CASSLGETGGEYF
v_call: TRBV11-3; j_call: TRBJ2-7; clone_size: .; d_call: .; cdr3_length: 15; cdr3_nt: TGTGCCAGCAGCTTAGGTGGTGGCAGCAGGCACGAGCAGTACTTC; cdr3_aa: CASSLGGGSRHEQYF
v_call: TRBV5-5; j_call: TRBJ1-1; clone_size: few; d_call: .; cdr3_length: 16; cdr3_nt: TGTGCCAGCAGCCCGATTTTTGGTTTAGGGGACACTGAAGCTTTCTTT; cdr3_aa: CASSPIFGLGDTEAFF
v_call: TRBV11-2; j_call: TRBJ1-1; clone_size: .; d_call: .; cdr3_length: 15; cdr3_nt: TGTGCCAGCAGTCCGCAGCTAAATCCTAACACTGAAGCTTTCTTT; cdr3_aa: CASSPQLNPNTEAFF
v_call: TRBV12-3/TRBV12-4; j_call: TRBJ2-7; clone_size: few; d_call: TRBD1; cdr3_length: 14; cdr3_nt: TGTGCCAGCACTCCGGGACAGGGGACGTACGAGCAGTACTTC; cdr3_aa: CASTPGQGTYEQYF
v_call: TRBV7-2; j_call: TRBJ2-7; clone_size: many; d_call: .; cdr3_length: 13; cdr3_nt: TGTGCCAGCAGCTTAGTTGGACAGTCCGAGCAGTACTTC; cdr3_aa: CASSLVGQSEQYF
v_call: TRBV18; j_call: TRBJ2-1; clone_size: many; d_call: .; cdr3_length: 15; cdr3_nt: TGTGCCAGCTCACCACGAGACAGGCCCTACAATGAGCAGTTCTTC; cdr3_aa: CASSPRDRPYNEQFF
v_call: TRBV5-1; j_call: TRBJ2-3; clone_size: many; d_call: .; cdr3_length: 14; cdr3_nt: TGCGCCAGCAGCGCGGATGCCCACACAGATACGCAGTATTTT; cdr3_aa: CASSADAHTDTQYF
v_call: TRBV7-2; j_call: TRBJ2-7; clone_size: .; d_call: .; cdr3_length: 13; cdr3_nt: TGTGCCAGCAGCTCCTCCCCTGAGTACGAGCAGTACTTC; cdr3_aa: CASSSSPEYEQYF
v_call: TRBV6-1; j_call: TRBJ1-2; clone_size: .; d_call: .; cdr3_length: 15; cdr3_nt: TGTGCCAGCAGTGAAGCGGAGGGGTGGAACTATGGCTACACCTTC; cdr3_aa: CASSEAEGWNYGYTF
v_call: TRBV24-1; j_call: TRBJ2-2; clone_size: once; d_call: TRBD2; cdr3_length: 19; cdr3_nt: TGTGCCACCAGTACCGGGACTAGCGGTACCGGTCGGGGCACCGGGGAGCTGTTTTTT; cdr3_aa: CATSTGTSGTGRGTGELFF
v_call: TRBV5-1; j_call: TRBJ2-7; clone_size: many; d_call: .; cdr3_length: 14; cdr3_nt: TGCGCCAGCAGCTTCGACCCTAGGGGCGGCGAGCAGTACTTC; cdr3_aa: CASSFDPRGGEQYF
v_call: TRBV11-3; j_call: TRBJ2-5; clone_size: many; d_call: TRBD2; cdr3_length: 15; cdr3_nt: TGTGCCAGCAGCTTGTCGACTAGCGGACAAGAGACCCAGTACTTC; cdr3_aa: CASSLSTSGQETQYF
v_call: TRBV5-6; j_call: TRBJ2-7; clone_size: many; d_call: .; cdr3_length: 14; cdr3_nt: TGTGCCAGCAGCTTGGCCGGGCTAGCAGGCGAGCAGTACTTC; cdr3_aa: CASSLAGLAGEQYF
v_call: TRBV7-8; j_call: TRBJ2-1; clone_size: many; d_call: .; cdr3_length: 13; cdr3_nt: TGTGCCAGCAGCTTAGAAACAGGGTATGAGCAGTTCTTC; cdr3_aa: CASSLETGYEQFF
v_call: TRBV6-5; j_call: TRBJ2-7; clone_size: many; d_call: .; cdr3_length: 16; cdr3_nt: TGTGCCAGCAGTTATGGGTTGTTTGGGGCATCGAGTGAGCAGTACTTC; cdr3_aa: CASSYGLFGASSEQYF
v_call: TRBV6-1; j_call: TRBJ2-5; clone_size: .; d_call: .; cdr3_length: 13; cdr3_nt: TGTGCCAGCCGGGAACTTTCGGAAGAGACCCAGTACTTC; cdr3_aa: CASRELSEETQYF
v_call: TRBV11-3; j_call: TRBJ2-1; clone_size: .; d_call: .; cdr3_length: 15; cdr3_nt: TGTGCCAGCAGCTTAGGGGGAGGGGGGAGCAATGAGCAGTTCTTC; cdr3_aa: CASSLGGGGSNEQFF
v_call: TRBV6-6; j_call: TRBJ1-2; clone_size: few; d_call: .; cdr3_length: 13; cdr3_nt: TGTGCCAGCAGTTACGAGCCGAATGGGGGCTACACCTTC; cdr3_aa: CASSYEPNGGYTF
v_call: TRBV11-2; j_call: TRBJ2-7; clone_size: .; d_call: .; cdr3_length: 13; cdr3_nt: TGTGCCAGCAGTTGGACGGCCACTCGCGAGCAGTACTTC; cdr3_aa: CASSWTATREQYF
v_call: TRBV7-7; j_call: TRBJ2-1; clone_size: many; d_call: .; cdr3_length: 14; cdr3_nt: TGTGCTAGCAGCTTAGAGTTTCGGCGGGGTCCACAGTTCTTC; cdr3_aa: CASSLEFRRGPQFF
v_call: TRBV20-1; j_call: TRBJ2-1; clone_size: .; d_call: TRBD2; cdr3_length: 13; cdr3_nt: TGCAGTGCGGAGGCGGGGGGAAGGTGGGAGCAGTTCTTC; cdr3_aa: CSAEAGGRWEQFF
v_call: TRBV27; j_call: TRBJ1-1; clone_size: .; d_call: .; cdr3_length: 13; cdr3_nt: TGTGCCAGCAGTTTAGGGGGCATCACTGAAGCTTTCTTT; cdr3_aa: CASSLGGITEAFF
v_call: TRBV7-2; j_call: TRBJ2-7; clone_size: .; d_call: .; cdr3_length: 15; cdr3_nt: TGTGCCGGCAGCTCTACTAGCTTTGATGTTTACGAGCAGTACTTC; cdr3_aa: CAGSSTSFDVYEQYF